Listed here is a single T cell receptor beta chain. The sample holds a few counts of this clonotype. Its specific antigen is unknown. Per-base quality was not reported, and no clone a single base away is much larger than it. The approximately 39 donors, aged 6 to 90 years, were systemically healthy Caucasian individuals from Russia. Each donor gave around 9.5 milliliters of peripheral blood, collected into EDTA-treated Vacutainer tubes. Ficoll-Paque density-gradient centrifugation was used to isolate PBMCs, with at least 6.5 million per sample. Total RNA, at least 6 micrograms per sample, was extracted from PBMCs with Trizol reagent. For every donor, an aliquot of PBMCs went through flow cytometry to measure the percentages of naive CD45RAhigh/CD27high T cells. The CDR3 spans 16 residues, from the cysteine through the phenylalanine. CDR3 DNA only is kept here, 48 bases in frame from base 1. Trimmed from V: 3 bases; trimmed from J: 4 bases; junction bases lacking a gene match: 6. The germline V gene provides CDR1 KGHDR and CDR2 SFDVKD.

Libraries were constructed by 5' RACE. TCRdb names Illumina HiSeq 2500 as the instrument used. A second PCR of about 7 to 12 cycles was run with a J-beta primer mix and a sample-barcoded 5' primer. A unique molecular identifier was introduced onto each TCR beta cDNA molecule by a template-switch 5' adaptor carrying 12 random nucleotides. At least 2.5 million CDR3-containing paired-end reads were obtained from each sample. The Mint cDNA synthesis kit, primed by a TRBC-specific oligonucleotide, was used to synthesize first-strand cDNA from all RNA. All cDNA was treated with uracil-DNA glycosylase and then went through a first 18-cycle PCR with the universal primers M1SS and BC2_uni_R. The source study handled its data this way. For normalization, 1 million high-quality reads were randomly selected from each sample, with every read carrying a distinct molecular identifier. Instead of being binned into consensus sequences, reads that shared molecular identifiers were thrown out. MiTCR, with a Q25 quality threshold and the strictest error-elimination algorithm, was used for CDR3 identification, clonotype clustering and error correction. A nonparametric unseen species model using Euler transformation provided a lower-bound estimate of total TCR beta diversity. TCRdb trimmed the raw reads at Q25, called clones with MiXCR and kept productive beta chains. When rows share a CDR3 protein, they turn into one entry using the most common DNA and genes. The V and J calls shown here were made by TCRdb, not taken from the authors' results. The sample yields under 1,000,000 distinct CDR3 sequences; roughly 46% were counted once. The ten largest clones add up to roughly 18% of the sample.

This sample was included in a study of blood T cells in healthy people across ages (dated by TCRdb to about 2015). In the study overall: In model experiments, template switching captured roughly one uniquely barcoded TCR beta cDNA molecule for every two T cells. Age-related changes in TCR beta repertoire diversity were measured in the study by deep sequencing normalized with unique cDNA molecular identifiers. The donors were split into four age groups: young (average 16 years), middle-aged (roughly 42), aged (over 55) and long-lived (under 90). To avoid experimental bias, donors of different ages were randomly spread across the sequencing lanes. For two donors (one aged 18 to 30 and one aged 80 or older), the study analyzed two additional independent replicas of 1 million unique cDNA reads from the same blood draw.

The paper as a whole reports these results and caveats: The percentage of naive T cells measured by flow cytometry correlated strongly with observed TCR beta diversity. The CMV infection status of donors was not known, potentially confounding age-related changes in expanded clonotypes. As age increased, observed TCR beta diversity per million T cells dropped in a roughly linear way, and a significant reduction was already evident by age about 40. Estimates of total diversity based on one million sequenced T cells were considered lower bounds and underestimates. Bulk unsorted PBMC profiling prevented conclusive comparison of naive and antigen-experienced compartments. The long-lived group showed more naive CD4+ T cells, fewer expanded clones and increased TCR diversity than the aged group, suggesting age selection.

Sequenced sample: blood. The chain joins TRBV24-1 to TRBJ2-5; the junction holds 11 bases that match TRBD2. The origin of this receptor is a man at least 80 years old in good health. The DNA reads as follows: TGTGCCACCAGTGATATACTAGCGGGAGTACGAGAGACCCAGTACTTC. The encoded protein is CATSDILAGVRETQYF.